A single sample is the source of the 32 T cell receptor beta chains below, sequenced in a study of T cell repertoires in cytomegalovirus infection. TCRdb re-called the reads with MiXCR, one entry per CDR3 protein. The data show about 300,000 distinct CDR3 sequences, roughly a tenth seen once. Sample: PBMCs. The receptors were gathered from a human donor in good health (CMV status not recorded). Some clones in this sample may be carry-over from other donors' samples.

The sample holds many counts of this clonotype. Written as DNA, the CDR3 is TGTGCCAGCAGTTACGGCAGGGACTATGGCTACACCTTC. The encoded protein is CASSYGRDYGYTF. The V and J genes are TRBV6-5 and TRBJ1-2; tentative D call: TRBD1 (5 bases). Trimming took off 2 bases at V and 3 bases at J, with 7 bases between the two ends. Germline V gene data show CDR1 as MNHEY and CDR2 as SVGAGI. The CDR3 has 13 residues.

A few counts support this clonotype. V usage is TRBV6-2 or TRBV6-3 and J usage is TRBJ2-7, with D unclear. Germline assignment: CDR1 MNHEY and CDR2 SVGEGT. The CDR3 is 13 amino acids. V lost 0 bases and J 7 bases, leaving 10 bases between the germline ends. CDR3: CASSYSQSWEQYV. CDR3 sequence (DNA): TGTGCCAGCAGTTACTCGCAATCCTGGGAGCAGTACGTC.

There are many counts of this clonotype. The J gene is TRBJ2-7, the V gene TRBV2; D unresolved. CDR1 is SNHLY and CDR2 is FYNNEI in the germline V gene. V gave up 0 bases and J gave up 4 bases, with 1 base separating them. There are 11 residues in the CDR3. The CDR3 sequence: CASSEAYEQYV. The CDR3 nucleotides are TGTGCCAGCAGTGAAGCTTACGAGCAGTACGTC.

This clonotype was observed many times. The V and J genes are TRBV28 and TRBJ2-1; D call uncertain. The V end lost 3 bases, the J end lost 4 bases, and 10 bases lay between the germline ends. The CDR3 has 14 amino acids. Germline lookup yields CDR1 MDHEN and CDR2 SYDVKM. DNA of the CDR3: TGTGCCAGCAGTTTTTTCGGGCTTTACAATGAGCAGTTCTTC. Its protein is CASSFFGLYNEQFF.

This clonotype was seen at least ten times. The chain combines TRBV7-9 with TRBJ2-2; D tentatively fits TRBD1 or TRBD2 (6 bases each). The length of the CDR3 is 15 residues. Germline values: CDR1 SEHNR, CDR2 FQNEAQ (reference sequence). V lost 0 bases, J lost 7 bases, and 12 bases lay in between. DNA for the CDR3: TGTGCCAGCAGCTTAGCAGGGGGGCGCGTCGGGGAGCTGTTTTTT. Protein sequence: CASSLAGGRVGELFF.

V and J are TRBV19 and TRBJ1-5; D not certain. The CDR3 spans 15 residues. The ends were cut back, 7 bases at V and 0 bases at J, with 13 bases in the middle. Germline V CDR1 and CDR2: LNHDA, SQIVND (reference sequence). This CDR3 reads CASKVSPNSNQPQHF. The CDR3 nucleotides read TGTGCCAGTAAGGTCAGCCCAAATAGCAATCAGCCCCAGCATTTT.

This clonotype was observed at least ten times. The chain employs TRBV29-1 and TRBJ2-5; TRBD2 agrees at 11 bases. The CDR3 totals 14 residues. Germline loops: CDR1 SQVTM, CDR2 ANQGSEA. Unmatched junction bases numbered 5, after V lost 2 bases and J lost 6 bases. CDR3 protein: CSVELAGGGKTQYF. CDR3 nucleotide sequence: TGCAGCGTTGAACTAGCGGGGGGAGGAAAGACCCAGTACTTC.

The V and J genes are TRBV5-6 and TRBJ2-5, with 8 bases fitting TRBD1. CDR1 SGHDT and CDR2 YYEEEE come from the germline V gene. CDR3 length equals 15 residues. J lost 5 bases, V lost 2 bases, and 8 bases had no gene match. CDR3 residues: CASSFVTGVGETQYF. The CDR3 DNA follows: TGTGCCAGCAGCTTTGTGACAGGGGTAGGGGAGACCCAGTACTTC.

This clonotype was detected many times. The CDR3 sequence is CASSLGGLGLDTQYF. CDR3 coding DNA: TGTGCCAGCAGCTTAGGGGGACTGGGCCTAGATACGCAGTATTTT. The rearrangement links TRBV7-2 to TRBJ2-3, with a possible D match to TRBD2 (6 bases). Germline values: CDR1 SGHTA, CDR2 FQGNSA. V was clipped by 1 base and J by 5 bases, with 13 bases between them. This CDR3 spans 15 amino acids. The full variable domain, completed using reference TRBV7-2 and TRBJ2-3, is GAGVSQSPSNKVTEKGKDVELRCDPISGHTALYWYRQSLGQGLEFLIYFQGNSAPDKSGLPSDRFSAERTGGSVSTLTIQRTQQEDSAVYLCASSLGGLGLDTQYFGPGTRLTVL.

This clonotype was seen a few times. The rearrangement joins TRBV20-1 to TRBJ2-1, with D maybe TRBD2 (6 bases). In germline, CDR1 is DFQATT, CDR2 SNEGSKA (reference sequence). This CDR3 is built from 14 residues. Trimming removed 6 bases at V and 1 base at J, with 13 bases between. The CDR3 DNA reads TGCAGTGCCCGGGGGACGGCTTCCTACAATGAGCAGTTCTTC. Translation gives CSARGTASYNEQFF.

This clonotype was seen at least ten times. The V and J genes are TRBV7-2 and TRBJ2-1, with D uncertain. Deletions cut 4 bases from V and 3 bases from J, with 13 bases between. In germline, CDR1 is SGHTA, CDR2 FQGNSA. The CDR3 has 15 residues. The CDR3 DNA follows: TGTGCCAGCAGCTCCACCCTAAATAACTACAATGAGCAGTTCTTC. It translates to CASSSTLNNYNEQFF.

This clonotype was counted between two and nine times. The chain is built from TRBV11-3 and TRBJ2-3; D might be TRBD1 or TRBD2, each matching 5 bases. The CDR3 loop spans 15 amino acids. V shed 3 bases and J shed 1 base, with 11 bases lying between them. The germline V gene has CDR1 SGHNT and CDR2 YENEEA. The CDR3, as DNA: TGTGCCAGCAGCTTCGATGGGGGACGCACAGATACGCAGTATTTT. Its protein is CASSFDGGRTDTQYF. Together with reference TRBV11-3 and TRBJ2-3, the CDR3 gives the full variable domain: EAGVVQSPRYKIIEKKQPVAFWCNPISGHNTLYWYLQNLGQGPELLIRYENEEAVDDSQLPKDRFSAERLKGVDSTLKIQPAELGDSAVYLCASSFDGGRTDTQYFGPGTRLTVL.

V usage is TRBV7-9 and J usage is TRBJ2-3; TRBD2 might be the D (6 bases). The V gene lost 5 bases and the J gene lost 13 bases, with 19 bases spanning the gap. This CDR3 region has 13 residues. The V gene's germline CDR1 is SEHNR and CDR2 FQNEAQ (reference sequence). CDR3 residues: CASSIEGLAEEYF. CDR3 bases: TGTGCCAGCAGCATAGAGGGACTGGCAGAAGAGTATTTT.

This chain uses TRBV2 with TRBJ1-6; tentative D call: TRBD1 (6 bases). CDR1 and CDR2 (germline): SNHLY, FYNNEI. The CDR3 contains 15 residues. With 7 bases removed from V and 6 bases from J, the gap between germline ends came to 16 bases. In nucleotides, the CDR3 is TGTGCCAGCAATATGGACAGAGCAACTAATTCACCCCTCCACTTT. Translation: CASNMDRATNSPLHF.

The chain uses TRBV5-1 and TRBJ1-1; D uncertain. Germline values: CDR1 SGHRS, CDR2 YFSETQ. This CDR3 has 15 amino acids. V was pared by 6 bases and J by 3 bases, with 18 bases between. Here the CDR3 DNA reads TGCGCCAGCACTAACCGGGATTTGGGGTACACTGAAGCTTTCTTT. This translates into CASTNRDLGYTEAFF. Variable domain in full (rest from reference TRBV5-1 and TRBJ1-1): KAGVTQTPRYLIKTRGQQVTLSCSPISGHRSVSWYQQTPGQGLQFLFEYFSETQRNKGNFPGRFSGRQFSNSRSEMNVSTLELGDSALYLCASTNRDLGYTEAFFGQGTRLTVV.

Many counts were recorded for this clonotype. V and J are TRBV7-9 and TRBJ2-5; D gene unclear. The germline gives CDR1 SEHNR, CDR2 FQNEAQ (reference sequence). The CDR3 is made up of 11 amino acids. Trimming left V 5 bases short and J 7 bases short, with 8 bases between. CDR3 residues: CASSSPGTQYF. The CDR3 DNA is TGTGCCAGCAGCAGTCCGGGGACCCAGTACTTC. The full variable domain, with the rest looked up from reference TRBV7-9 and TRBJ2-5, is DTGVSQNPRHKITKRGQNVTFRCDPISEHNRLYWYRQTLGQGPEFLTYFQNEAQLEKSRLLSDRFSAERPKGSFSTLEIQRTEQGDSAMYLCASSSPGTQYFGPGTRLLVL.

In this sample, this clonotype turned up many times. The chain joins TRBV6-2 or TRBV6-3 to TRBJ2-5; 9 bases agree with TRBD2. Germline CDR1 is MNHEY and CDR2 is SVGEGT. The CDR3 length is 16 residues. Trimming at V came to 7 bases and at J to 0 bases, leaving 9 bases not matched to a gene. CDR3: CASIMGLATYQETQYF. The CDR3 DNA reads TGTGCCAGCATCATGGGACTAGCCACATACCAAGAGACCCAGTACTTC.

J is TRBJ2-3 and V is TRBV20-1; 8 bases agree with TRBD2. Germline V gene data show CDR1 as DFQATT and CDR2 as SNEGSKA (reference sequence). V was clipped by 0 bases and J by 5 bases; unmatched bases: 4. This CDR3 is 14 amino acids long. CDR3 region: CSARDGLAGDTQYF. The CDR3, as DNA: TGCAGTGCTAGAGATGGACTAGCCGGAGATACGCAGTATTTT.

This clonotype was seen ten or more times. The chain recombines TRBV5-1 with TRBJ2-4, with D perhaps being TRBD1 or TRBD2 (5 bases each). Germline assignment: CDR1 SGHRS and CDR2 YFSETQ. V lost 0 bases, J lost 8 bases, and 15 bases lay in between. This CDR3 has 15 amino acids. DNA of the CDR3: TGCGCCAGCAGCTTGGAGGGACCCCCTCGGGACATTCAGTACTTC. It codes for CASSLEGPPRDIQYF.

This clonotype showed up many times. The chain joins TRBV4-3 to TRBJ2-1; D is unclear. Germline V gene lookup returns CDR1 LGHNA and CDR2 YSLEER. V lost 1 base and J 8 bases, leaving 9 bases between the germline ends. The CDR3 length is 13 residues. In DNA, the CDR3 is TGCGCCAGCAGCCAAGGGGTTGATTATGAGCAGTTCTTC. Its protein product is CASSQGVDYEQFF.

This clonotype was seen many times. The genes are TRBV7-6 and TRBJ2-1; either TRBD1 or TRBD2 may supply D (5 bases each). The CDR3 length is 13 residues. The germline gives CDR1 SGHVS, CDR2 FNYEAQ. V lost 2 bases, J lost 7 bases, and 9 bases lay in between. The CDR3 DNA sequence: TGTGCCAGCAGCTTATTTTGGGGGAATGAGCAGTTCTTC. It specifies CASSLFWGNEQFF.

This clonotype was seen repeatedly, ten times or more. The gene calls are TRBV20-1 and TRBJ1-1; tentative D call: TRBD1 (6 bases). The V end was cut by 3 bases, the J end by 0 bases, with 14 bases between. The CDR3 contains 15 residues. CDR1 DFQATT and CDR2 SNEGSKA come from the germline V gene (reference sequence). In DNA, the CDR3 is TGCAGTGCTAGGAGAGGGGGGAAGATGAACACTGAAGCTTTCTTT. As protein: CSARRGGKMNTEAFF.

This clonotype was seen repeatedly, ten times or more. This chain connects TRBV7-2 to TRBJ2-2; no definite D call. V lost 1 base and J lost 3, with 6 bases in between. Germline CDR1 SGHTA, CDR2 FQGNSA. CDR3 length: 14 amino acids. CDR3 sequence (DNA): TGTGCCAGCAGCTTAGGGTCGCACACCGGGGAGCTGTTTTTT. This codes for CASSLGSHTGELFF.

In its sample, this clonotype was seen many times. The chain couples TRBV29-1 to TRBJ1-2; maybe TRBD1 (6 bases). The CDR3 sequence is 17 residues long. In germline, CDR1 is SQVTM, CDR2 ANQGSEA. Trimming removed 2 bases from V and 0 bases from J, with 19 bases in between. The CDR3 sequence is CSVENRDNRPTNYGYTF. The CDR3 DNA reads as TGCAGCGTTGAAAACCGGGACAACCGCCCGACTAACTATGGCTACACCTTC.

In its sample, this clonotype was seen many times. The chain uses TRBV20-1 and TRBJ2-5, with TRBD2 matching over 10 bases. Germline V gene sequence: CDR1 DFQATT, CDR2 SNEGSKA (reference sequence). J was trimmed by 5 bases and V by 7 bases; bases with no gene match: 4. The CDR3 has 12 residues. The CDR3 loop reads CSVAGGRETQYF. CDR3 bases: TGCAGTGTAGCGGGGGGCAGGGAGACCCAGTACTTC.

This clonotype was counted only a few times. The V and J genes are TRBV29-1 and TRBJ1-5, with D possibly being TRBD1 (5 bases). Germline CDR1 SQVTM, CDR2 ANQGSEA. This CDR3 comprises 15 residues. Trimming shortened V by 1 base and J by 0 bases, and 10 bases separated the two germline ends. The CDR3 reads CSVEGEGISNQPQHF. CDR3 coding DNA: TGCAGCGTTGAAGGGGAGGGGATTAGCAATCAGCCCCAGCATTTT.

This clonotype was counted at least ten times. V and J are TRBV5-1 and TRBJ2-3, with no clear D. The CDR3 has 14 amino acids. Germline V gene data show CDR1 as SGHRS and CDR2 as YFSETQ. The V end lost 2 bases, the J end lost 2 bases, and 9 bases lay between the germline ends. The CDR3 loop is CASSFDTYTDTQYF. The DNA for the CDR3 is TGCGCCAGCAGCTTTGACACATACACAGATACGCAGTATTTT.

This clonotype was observed at least ten times. The chain is built from TRBV5-1 and TRBJ2-3; D gene uncertain. The length of the CDR3 is 15 residues. CDR1 and CDR2 (germline): SGHRS, YFSETQ. Trimming shortened V by 4 bases and J by 2 bases, and 14 bases separated the two germline ends. CDR3 protein: CASSDTNHLTDTQYF. The CDR3 DNA reads as TGCGCCAGCAGCGATACTAATCATCTCACAGATACGCAGTATTTT.

As regards this clonotype: A much larger clone differs from this one at a single base, so this may be a read error. This chain connects TRBV9 to TRBJ2-5, with 8 bases fitting TRBD2. Germline values: CDR1 SGDLS, CDR2 YYNGEE. This CDR3 is built from 16 residues. CDR3 loop: CASSASGLESVETLYF. For the CDR3, the DNA is TGTGCCAGCAGCGCCTCGGGACTAGAGAGCGTCGAGACCCTGTACTTC.

In the case of this clonotype: One end of the junction is discordant with germline, which a read error may explain. The rearrangement joins TRBV7-3 to TRBJ2-1, with unresolved D. CDR1 is SGHTA, CDR2 FQGTGA, per germline. The CDR3 contains 16 residues. The CDR3 coding sequence is TGTGCCAGCAGCTTAACAGGAATTAGCTCCTACAATAAGCAGTTCTTC. This translates into CASSLTGISSYNKQFF.

This clonotype was counted between two and nine times. V is TRBV5-6 and J is TRBJ1-1; 8 nucleotides align to TRBD1. Trimming at V came to 3 bases and at J to 1 base, leaving 5 bases not matched to a gene. The germline V gene encodes CDR1 SGHDT and CDR2 YYEEEE. The CDR3 sequence is 15 residues long. The CDR3 coding sequence is TGTGCCAGCAGCTCAACCAGGGGGCCGAACACTGAAGCTTTCTTT. Protein sequence: CASSSTRGPNTEAFF. Using reference TRBV5-6 and TRBJ1-1 for the parts outside the CDR3, the full variable domain is DAGVTQSPTHLIKTRGQQVTLRCSPKSGHDTVSWYQQALGQGPQFIFQYYEEEERQRGNFPDRFSGHQFPNYSSELNVNALLLGDSALYLCASSSTRGPNTEAFFGQGTRLTVV.

This clonotype was observed at least ten times. The genes are TRBV6-6 and TRBJ1-1; no clear D. This CDR3 region has 13 residues. Germline V gene lookup returns CDR1 MNHNY and CDR2 SVGAGI (reference sequence). V lost 2 bases to trimming and J lost 5 bases, with 9 bases between them. The CDR3 DNA follows: TGTGCCAGCAGTTACGCCTCTTGGACTGAAGCTTTCTTT. Translated: CASSYASWTEAFF.